The present TCR beta chain was sequenced within a study of Siglec-9 on CD8 T cells in melanoma. General observations from the study: Siglec-9 reportedly marks and regulates an effector memory CD8+ T-cell subset apparently accumulating in melanoma tumors.

Method: immunoSEQ multiplex PCR; TCRdb's copy keeps in-frame clones and lacks some. The profile shows roughly 30,000 clones, 80% of them singletons. A remark on this clone: Its antigen is not known.

Germline V gives CDR1 SGDLS, CDR2 YYNGEE. The CDR3 has 15 residues. Trimming cost V 2 bases and J 0 bases, with 9 bases left between them. The sample taken for sequencing was Siglec-9- CD8+ T cells sorted from blood. The origin of this receptor is a human donor in good health. The chain couples TRBV9 to TRBJ1-5, with D tentatively TRBD1 (6 bases). CDR3 nucleotides: TGTGCCAGCAGCGTGGACAGCAATAGCAATCAGCCCCAGCATTTT. It yields the protein CASSVDSNSNQPQHF.